This T cell receptor (beta chain) emerged from a study of T cells in Graves' hyperthyroidism and ophthalmopathy. This clonotype was counted a few times. This CDR3 is 17 amino acids long. In germline, CDR1 is KGHDR, CDR2 SFDVKD. V shed 3 bases and J shed 4 bases, with 18 bases lying between them. Regions amplified from RNA transcripts were the TCR beta CDR3 regions. HTBI primers were employed in a first-round RT-PCR of the TCR CDR3. Each CDR3 protein is one row after TCRdb ran MiXCR on the multiplex PCR reads. In the table there are 550,000 to 850,000 distinct CDR3 sequences, 18% of which are singletons.

Sequencing was carried out using blood. The receptor comes from a woman in her forties or fifties with Graves' hyperthyroidism that later progressed to Graves' ophthalmopathy. The V call is TRBV24-1, the J call TRBJ2-1; D is perhaps TRBD1 (6 bases). The CDR3 region has the DNA TGTGCCACCAGTGATGAGACAGGAGGAGTTTCTTACAATGAGCAGTTCTTC. Translated, it gives CATSDETGGVSYNEQFF.